A single sample is the source of the 31 T cell receptor beta chains below, sequenced in a study of cytomegalovirus exposure and HLA in healthy donors. The repertoire was sequenced with immunoSEQ multiplex PCR; TCRdb's copy has only in-frame clones and lacks some. The sample contains about 260,000 clones, around 90% of which appear only once. The sample comprised PBMCs. These TCRs come from a woman between 25 and 40 years old in good health and CMV-seronegative.

J is TRBJ1-2 and V is TRBV6-1; D is undetermined. V lost 6 bases and J lost 8, with 7 bases in between. The length of the CDR3 is 10 residues. CDR1 is MNHNS and CDR2 is SASEGT in the germline V gene. As DNA, the CDR3 is TGTGCCAGCAGGCAGTTAGGCTACACCTTC. It yields the protein CASRQLGYTF.

This chain joins TRBV6-5 and TRBJ2-7; TRBD2 is a possible D gene (5 bases). V gave up 4 bases and J gave up 4 bases, with 11 bases separating them. The CDR3 has 13 residues. The germline V gene encodes CDR1 MNHEY and CDR2 SVGAGI. The CDR3 sequence: CASSSSSGYEQYF. In nucleotides, the CDR3 is TGTGCCAGCAGTTCCTCCTCGGGATACGAGCAGTACTTC.

The V gene is TRBV28, the J gene TRBJ2-2; tentative D call: TRBD2 (5 bases). V shed 6 bases and J shed 5 bases, with 19 bases lying between them. The germline CDR1 and CDR2 sequences are MDHEN and SYDVKM. The CDR3 spans 16 residues. The CDR3 nucleotides read TGTGCCAGCAGACGAAGACTAACGGGAAAGACCGGGGAGCTGTTTTTT. This translates into CASRRRLTGKTGELFF.

The chain combines TRBV18 with TRBJ2-1, with D tentatively TRBD2 (5 bases). CDR3 length equals 15 residues. Trimming pared 3 bases from V and 4 bases from J, leaving 13 bases between. Germline CDR1 KGHSH, CDR2 LQKENI. The CDR3 here is CASSPGSNNYNEQFF. The CDR3 coding sequence is TGTGCCAGCTCACCGGGGAGCAATAATTACAATGAGCAGTTCTTC. Complete variable domain (other parts from reference TRBV18 and TRBJ2-1): NAGVMQNPRHLVRRRGQEARLRCSPMKGHSHVYWYRQLPEEGLKFMVYLQKENIIDESGMPKERFSAEFPKEGPSILRIQQVVRGDSAAYFCASSPGSNNYNEQFFGPGTRLTVL.

This rearrangement joins TRBV4-2 to TRBJ2-7, with D hard to call. Germline-derived CDR1 and CDR2 are LGHNA and YNFKEQ. This CDR3 has 15 amino acids. V gave up 0 bases and J gave up 0 bases, with 9 bases separating them. This CDR3 reads CASSQDLGSSYEQYF. CDR3 DNA sequence: TGTGCCAGCAGCCAAGATCTGGGCAGCTCCTACGAGCAGTACTTC.

The chain is built from TRBV7-9 and TRBJ1-1, with a tentative D call TRBD1 (6 bases). Trimming left V 1 base short and J 6 bases short, with 12 bases between. There are 14 residues in the CDR3. The germline V gene encodes CDR1 SEHNR and CDR2 FQNEAQ (reference sequence). This CDR3 reads CASSLVGGQPEAFF. The CDR3 nucleotides read TGTGCCAGCAGCTTAGTGGGTGGACAGCCTGAAGCTTTCTTT.

The table lists this clone with a count of one. Its ends do not fully match the called genes, so a read error is possible. J is TRBJ1-5 and V is TRBV28; D not certain. The CDR3 runs to 11 residues. Germline CDR1 MDHEN, CDR2 SYDVKM. Here the CDR3 reads CASSSPTSGVF. The CDR3 DNA reads as TGTGCCAGCAGTTCCCCTACCTCCGGGGTTTTT.

In its sample, this clone was seen a few times. The chain employs TRBV2 and TRBJ1-5; TRBD1 agrees at 12 bases. Germline V gene sequence: CDR1 SNHLY, CDR2 FYNNEI. V was clipped by 6 bases and J by 7 bases; unmatched bases: 7. CDR3 length: 15 residues. CDR3: CASRRDRGQGQPQHF. The DNA for the CDR3 is TGTGCCAGCAGGAGGGACAGGGGGCAGGGGCAGCCCCAGCATTTT.

This clone was seen a single time. V and J are TRBV5-1 and TRBJ2-1, with unresolved D. Germline CDR1 SGHRS, CDR2 YFSETQ. This CDR3 contains 13 residues. Trimming removed 0 bases from V and 7 bases from J, with 8 bases in between. Here the CDR3 reads CASSLESWNEQFF. The CDR3 nucleotides read TGCGCCAGCAGCTTGGAGAGCTGGAATGAGCAGTTCTTC.

This chain joins TRBV5-1 and TRBJ2-5, with D maybe TRBD2 (7 bases). The CDR3 runs to 15 residues. The germline V and J ends were trimmed by 5 bases and 5 bases, with 19 bases remaining between them. Per germline, CDR1 SGHRS and CDR2 YFSETQ. CDR3 in DNA: TGCGCCAGCAGTCGTAACAGGGTCGGGAGGGAGACCCAGTACTTC. It specifies CASSRNRVGRETQYF.

This clone was picked up one time. The chain uses TRBV7-7 and TRBJ2-1; TRBD1 agrees at 8 bases. The CDR3 sequence is 15 residues long. Trimming at V came to 5 bases and at J to 3 bases, leaving 6 bases not matched to a gene. The V gene's germline CDR1 is SSHAT and CDR2 FNYEAQ (reference sequence). As DNA, the CDR3 is TGTGCCAGCAGCCGCGGACAGGGTGGCTACAATGAGCAGTTCTTC. Amino acids: CASSRGQGGYNEQFF.

Only one count was recorded for this clone. The rearrangement uses TRBV4-1 and TRBJ2-3; D is ambiguous. This CDR3 contains 15 residues. The germline gives CDR1 MGHRA, CDR2 YSYEKL. Trimming removed 1 base at V and 2 bases at J, with 10 bases between. CDR3 loop: CASSQGGSYTDTQYF. The CDR3 DNA reads TGCGCCAGCAGCCAAGGAGGCAGTTACACAGATACGCAGTATTTT.

The gene calls are TRBV29-1 and TRBJ2-5; possibly TRBD1 for D (6 bases). This CDR3 has 14 residues. Germline V gives CDR1 SQVTM, CDR2 ANQGSEA. V lost 6 bases to trimming and J lost 2 bases, with 16 bases between them. The CDR3 sequence is CSVQNLGAQETQYF. In nucleotides, the CDR3 is TGCAGCGTACAAAACTTGGGGGCACAAGAGACCCAGTACTTC. Filled out from reference TRBV29-1 and TRBJ2-5, the complete variable domain reads SAVISQKPSRDICQRGTSLTIQCQVDSQVTMMFWYRQQPGQSLTLIATANQGSEATYESGFVIDKFPISRPNLTFSTLTVSNMSPEDSSIYLCSVQNLGAQETQYFGPGTRLLVL.

This clone was seen only a few times. CDR3 region: CASSFYTGELFF. CDR3 DNA sequence: TGTGCCAGCAGCTTTTATACCGGGGAGCTGTTTTTT. V usage is TRBV11-2 and J usage is TRBJ2-2; D call uncertain. The germline gives CDR1 SGHAT, CDR2 FQNNGV. The CDR3 covers 12 residues. Trimming took off 3 bases at V and 5 bases at J, with 4 bases between the two ends.

The chain recombines TRBV5-6 with TRBJ1-1; the match to TRBD1 covers 7 bases. V gave up 2 bases and J gave up 2 bases; unmatched junction bases: 6. Germline CDR1 reads SGHDT; CDR2 reads YYEEEE. The CDR3 is made up of 15 amino acids. Here the CDR3 reads CASSFIDRANTEAFF. DNA of the CDR3: TGTGCCAGCAGCTTCATAGACAGGGCCAACACTGAAGCTTTCTTT.

The chain combines TRBV13 with TRBJ2-7; D uncertain. Germline V gives CDR1 PRHDT, CDR2 FYEKMQ (reference sequence). The CDR3 is made up of 14 amino acids. The V end lost 5 bases, the J end lost 2 bases, and 13 bases lay between the germline ends. For the CDR3, the DNA is TGTGCCAGCAGCCCCTCCCCGGGCCCCTACGAGCAGTACTTC. This codes for CASSPSPGPYEQYF.

The rearrangement joins TRBV30 to TRBJ2-7; maybe TRBD2 (6 bases). Germline V lookup: CDR1 GTSNPN, CDR2 SVGIG (reference sequence). Trimming took 4 bases from V and 3 from J, leaving 10 bases between them. The CDR3 length is 12 residues. DNA for the CDR3: TGTGCCTGGACTCTCGGGGGCTACGAGCAGTACTTC. Translated: CAWTLGGYEQYF.

The V gene is TRBV10-2, the J gene TRBJ1-5, with TRBD1 matching 7 bases. This CDR3 has 13 residues. Unmatched junction bases numbered 4, after V lost 7 bases and J lost 4 bases. The germline gives CDR1 WSHSY, CDR2 SAAADI. The CDR3 sequence: CASTIQGNQPQHF. CDR3 nucleotide sequence: TGCGCCAGCACTATACAGGGGAATCAGCCCCAGCATTTT.

The chain recombines TRBV19 with TRBJ1-5; D may be TRBD1 (6 bases). V was pared by 6 bases and J by 3 bases, with 12 bases between. Germline assignment: CDR1 LNHDA and CDR2 SQIVND (reference sequence). The CDR3 extends over 14 amino acids. This CDR3 is CASSPTGYNQPQHF. The DNA of the CDR3 is TGTGCCAGTAGCCCGACAGGATACAATCAGCCCCAGCATTTT. Supplemented by reference TRBV19 and TRBJ1-5, the full variable domain reads DGGITQSPKYLFRKEGQNVTLSCEQNLNHDAMYWYRQDPGQGLRLIYYSQIVNDFQKGDIAEGYSVSREKKESFPLTVTSAQKNPTAFYLCASSPTGYNQPQHFGDGTRLSIL.

CDR3 DNA: TGTGCCAGCAGCCTATTTGGAGGGGGCCAGGAGACCCAGTACTTC. Translation: CASSLFGGGQETQYF. V usage is TRBV9 and J usage is TRBJ2-5, with TRBD1 as a possible D gene (7 bases). The CDR3 loop spans 15 amino acids. Trimming removed 4 bases from V and 5 bases from J, with 18 bases in between. The germline gives CDR1 SGDLS, CDR2 YYNGEE.

The chain links TRBV5-6 to TRBJ2-5, with 8 bases matching TRBD2. The CDR3 runs to 15 residues. V dropped 4 bases and J dropped 4; count of bases not matched to a gene: 9. Germline V gives CDR1 SGHDT, CDR2 YYEEEE. The CDR3 spells CASSPRGGMGETQYF. The CDR3 nucleotides are TGTGCCAGCAGCCCCCGGGGGGGCATGGGAGAGACCCAGTACTTC.

This chain connects TRBV29-1 to TRBJ2-2; TRBD2 might be the D (5 bases). With 7 bases removed from V and 0 bases from J, the gap between germline ends came to 12 bases. The CDR3 runs 14 residues. Germline CDR1 SQVTM, CDR2 ANQGSEA. Written as DNA, the CDR3 is TGCAGCGCGGACGGGAACTCGAACACCGGGGAGCTGTTTTTT. Translation: CSADGNSNTGELFF.

The J gene is TRBJ2-5, the V gene TRBV30; D not certain. The J call may not be correct, given that the DNA end is closer to TRBJ2-7. Germline lookup yields CDR1 GTSNPN and CDR2 SVGIG (reference sequence). This CDR3 comprises 13 residues. The CDR3 loop is CAWSVGPTYEQYF. The CDR3 nucleotides read TGTGCCTGGAGTGTTGGGCCGACCTACGAGCAGTACTTC.

V usage is TRBV7-6 and J usage is TRBJ2-7; the D is unclear. The CDR3 is 13 residues long. Trimming pared 0 bases from V and 6 bases from J, leaving 9 bases between. The germline V gene encodes CDR1 SGHVS and CDR2 FNYEAQ. CDR3 coding DNA: TGTGCCAGCAGCTTAGCCCAAGGAGTCGAGCAGTACTTC. Translating gives CASSLAQGVEQYF.

V and J are TRBV27 and TRBJ2-6; D remains ambiguous. Trimming cost V 5 bases and J 4 bases, with 3 bases left between them. The germline V gene encodes CDR1 MNHEY and CDR2 SMNVEV (reference sequence). The CDR3 has 12 amino acids. The CDR3 nucleotides are TGTGCCAGCAGTACAGGGGCCAACGTCCTGACTTTC. Its translation: CASSTGANVLTF.

The V call is TRBV19, the J call TRBJ2-7; 7 nucleotides align to TRBD2. V dropped 7 bases and J dropped 3; count of bases not matched to a gene: 12. The V gene's germline CDR1 is LNHDA and CDR2 SQIVND (reference sequence). The CDR3 has 15 amino acids. The CDR3 protein is CASTPGGGDYYEQYF. The DNA for the CDR3 is TGTGCCAGTACCCCAGGCGGGGGAGACTACTACGAGCAGTACTTC.

The rearrangement links TRBV5-1 to TRBJ2-2, with TRBD2 matching over 8 bases. The CDR3 length is 14 residues. Per germline, CDR1 SGHRS and CDR2 YFSETQ. Unmatched junction bases numbered 3, after V lost 5 bases and J lost 3 bases. In DNA, the CDR3 is TGCGCCAGCAGATCGCGGGGGGACACCGGGGAGCTGTTTTTT. Protein product: CASRSRGDTGELFF.

The chain links TRBV2 to TRBJ2-2; TRBD2 matches at 10 bases. The ends lost 7 bases at V and 7 bases at J; junction bases unmatched: 12. The CDR3 length is 16 residues. Germline V gives CDR1 SNHLY, CDR2 FYNNEI. The CDR3 loop is CASTDGVAGGVGELFF. DNA of the CDR3: TGTGCCAGCACTGATGGTGTAGCGGGAGGAGTCGGGGAGCTGTTTTTT. The full variable domain, in which reference TRBV2 and TRBJ2-2 provide the parts outside the CDR3, is EPEVTQTPSHQVTQMGQEVILRCVPISNHLYFYWYRQILGQKVEFLVSFYNNEISEKSEIFDDQFSVERPDGSNFTLKIRSTKLEDSAMYFCASTDGVAGGVGELFFGEGSRLTVL.

This rearrangement joins TRBV7-5 to TRBJ2-7. TRBV7-5 has pseudogene status. The CDR3 runs to 18 residues. The DNA for the CDR3 is TGTGTCAGAAGCTTAGGAAAACTTTTGGAATGTTCCTCCTACGAGCAGTACTTC. This gives the protein CVRSLGKLLECSSYEQYF.

As to this clone: The CDR3 does not close with the conserved phenylalanine or tryptophan, likely indicating a read error. Because the CDR3's place on the DNA is in doubt, the DNA is left out and the CDR3 is given as listed by TCRdb. V usage is TRBV7-8 and J usage is TRBJ2-7; TRBD1, as called in the table, went unchecked against the DNA. The CDR3 length equals 12 residues, ends included. Germline CDR1 is SGHVS and CDR2 is FQNEAQ. Here the CDR3 reads CASSLTRDRLVI.

V is TRBV15 and J is TRBJ2-1, with D possibly matching TRBD2 (6 bases). CDR1 and CDR2 from the germline V gene are LNHNV and YYDKDF (reference sequence). Trimming removed 0 bases from V and 3 bases from J, with 18 bases in between. The CDR3 has 18 amino acids. CDR3 sequence: CATSRDHTAGKRYNEQFF. CDR3 bases: TGTGCCACCAGCAGAGATCATACAGCGGGCAAACGCTACAATGAGCAGTTCTTC.